What follows are 25 T cell receptor beta chains derived from one specimen sequenced in a study of blood T cell repertoires in COVID-19. The assay was immunoSEQ multiplex PCR, and TCRdb's table has in-frame clones only and misses some. The sample carries some 350,000 clones, 80% to 90% recorded once. Source material: peripheral blood. The receptors stem from a woman aged 30 to 39 with COVID-19, enrolled during active disease.

This clone was detected only a few times. This rearrangement joins TRBV28 to TRBJ2-7, with D unresolved. This CDR3 region has 16 residues. V lost 5 bases and J lost 6, with 23 bases in between. Germline assignment: CDR1 MDHEN and CDR2 SYDVKM. CDR3 coding DNA: TGTGCCAGCAGTGCCGGGTTTCTACTTGGTCGAAGCGAGCAGTACTTC. Protein product: CASSAGFLLGRSEQYF.

The chain is built from TRBV3-1 (or the pseudogene TRBV3-2) and TRBJ1-2, with a possible D match to TRBD1 (6 bases). From germline, CDR1 is LGHDT and CDR2 YNNKEL (reference sequence). CDR3 size: 14 residues. Trimming stripped 8 bases from V and 8 bases from J, with 21 bases between. In DNA form, the CDR3 reads TGTGCCAGCGCTCCTTCAGGGGCCGGGGGGGGCTACACCTTC. Its translation: CASAPSGAGGGYTF.

Here the CDR3 reads CASSLGRDNYGYTF. The CDR3 DNA reads TGTGCCAGCAGCTTAGGCAGGGATAACTATGGCTACACCTTC. The chain joins TRBV7-9 to TRBJ1-2, with TRBD1 as a possible D gene (5 bases). CDR3 size: 14 residues. Germline loops: CDR1 SEHNR, CDR2 FQNEAQ (reference sequence). Trimming shortened V by 1 base and J by 1 base, and 7 bases separated the two germline ends.

The rearrangement joins TRBV18 to TRBJ2-7; TRBD1 matches at 9 bases. V was clipped by 3 bases and J by 5 bases; unmatched bases: 8. CDR3 length: 15 amino acids. Germline CDR1 is KGHSH and CDR2 is LQKENI. This chain's CDR3 is CASSPTGGGSDEQYF. The CDR3 DNA follows: TGTGCCAGCTCACCGACAGGGGGTGGGTCGGACGAGCAGTACTTC. Variable domain in full (rest from reference TRBV18 and TRBJ2-7): NAGVMQNPRHLVRRRGQEARLRCSPMKGHSHVYWYRQLPEEGLKFMVYLQKENIIDESGMPKERFSAEFPKEGPSILRIQQVVRGDSAAYFCASSPTGGGSDEQYFGPGTRLTVT.

The J gene is TRBJ2-5, the V gene TRBV2; 9 bases are a match to TRBD1. CDR1 is SNHLY, CDR2 FYNNEI, per germline. The V and J ends lost 4 bases and 0 bases, in that order; junction bases with no gene match: 6. The CDR3 runs 16 residues. In nucleotides, the CDR3 is TGTGCCAGCAGTGGACAACGGGACAGGGACCAAGAGACCCAGTACTTC. It codes for CASSGQRDRDQETQYF. Full variable domain (rest looked up from reference TRBV2 and TRBJ2-5): EPEVTQTPSHQVTQMGQEVILRCVPISNHLYFYWYRQILGQKVEFLVSFYNNEISEKSEIFDDQFSVERPDGSNFTLKIRSTKLEDSAMYFCASSGQRDRDQETQYFGPGTRLLVL.

This chain links TRBV27 with TRBJ2-7; D not resolved. Germline V CDR1 and CDR2: MNHEY, SMNVEV (reference sequence). V was trimmed by 0 bases and J by 0 bases, leaving 12 bases between them. The CDR3 length is 16 residues. CDR3 residues: CASSLSDTWPSYEQYV. Written as DNA, the CDR3 is TGTGCCAGCAGTTTATCCGACACCTGGCCCTCCTACGAGCAGTACGTC.

This clone was seen only a few times. J is TRBJ2-3 and V is TRBV6-5; 7 bases are shared with TRBD2. CDR1 MNHEY and CDR2 SVGAGI come from the germline V gene. The CDR3 length is 14 residues. With 5 bases clipped from V and 1 base from J, the junction kept 3 bases outside the gene matches. This CDR3 is CASSLAVGTDTQYF. CDR3 DNA sequence: TGTGCCAGCAGTCTAGCGGTGGGCACAGATACGCAGTATTTT.

The genes are TRBV6-4 and TRBJ1-1; 10 nucleotides match TRBD1. Germline trimming cut 4 bases from V and 10 bases from J; bases unmatched to any gene: 9. Germline CDR1 is MRHNA and CDR2 is SNTAGT. This CDR3 is 14 amino acids long. The CDR3 sequence: CASSARPGTGAAFF. The CDR3 bases are TGTGCCAGCAGTGCCCGACCGGGGACAGGGGCAGCTTTCTTT.

The V gene is TRBV5-4, the J gene TRBJ2-2, with D uncertain. CDR3 length: 14 residues. Trimming shortened V by 2 bases and J by 1 base, and 6 bases separated the two germline ends. Germline V gene lookup returns CDR1 SGHNT and CDR2 YYREEE (reference sequence). CDR3 bases: TGTGCCAGCAGCTTTTCAGGGAACACCGGGGAGCTGTTTTTT. Amino acids: CASSFSGNTGELFF.

This chain uses TRBV2 with TRBJ1-2; weak D call: TRBD1 (6 bases). V was pared by 3 bases and J by 2 bases, with 13 bases between. The CDR3 extends over 15 amino acids. Germline assignment: CDR1 SNHLY and CDR2 FYNNEI. The CDR3 region is CASSEGGPENYGYTF. The CDR3, as DNA: TGTGCCAGCAGTGAGGGGGGGCCAGAGAACTATGGCTACACCTTC.

The chain carries TRBV12-5 and TRBJ2-1; a weak D match, TRBD2 (5 bases). Per the germline V gene, CDR1 is LGHNT and CDR2 is FRNRAP. The V end lost 5 bases, the J end lost 6 bases, and 11 bases lay between the germline ends. The CDR3 consists of 13 residues. The CDR3 DNA sequence: TGTGCTAGTGGTCCCGGACTCGTCAATGAGCAGTTCTTC. It yields the protein CASGPGLVNEQFF.

The chain links TRBV24-1 to TRBJ2-1; 10 bases are a match to TRBD2. J lost 2 bases, V lost 3 bases, and 12 bases had no gene match. This CDR3 is 19 amino acids long. Germline CDR1 is KGHDR and CDR2 is SFDVKD. CDR3 residues: CATSDQSPSGSRPYNEQFF. CDR3 coding DNA: TGTGCCACCAGTGATCAATCTCCTAGCGGGAGTCGCCCCTACAATGAGCAGTTCTTC.

In DNA form, the CDR3 reads TGCGCCAGCAGCCAACCCTTTCGCGGGGGCTCAACCGGGGAGCTGTTTTTT. Amino acid sequence: CASSQPFRGGSTGELFF. The chain employs TRBV4-3 and TRBJ2-2, with a weak D call TRBD2 (7 bases). The CDR3 length is 17 residues. V was cut by 2 bases and J by 5 bases, with 18 bases left in between. The germline gives CDR1 LGHNA, CDR2 YSLEER.

V is TRBV5-1 and J is TRBJ1-4; the D gene is possibly TRBD1 (5 bases). V was cut by 0 bases and J by 6 bases, with 15 bases left in between. Per the germline V gene, CDR1 is SGHRS and CDR2 is YFSETQ. This CDR3 has 16 amino acids. CDR3 coding DNA: TGCGCCAGCAGCTTGGGAGTCTGGGGAGGGGATGAAAAACTGTTTTTT. This gives the protein CASSLGVWGGDEKLFF.

The rearrangement joins TRBV27 to TRBJ2-1, with 9 positions matching TRBD2. V gave up 3 bases and J gave up 0 bases; unmatched junction bases: 15. In germline, CDR1 is MNHEY, CDR2 SMNVEV (reference sequence). This CDR3 is 20 amino acids long. The CDR3 reads CASSFRGLALLGGSYNEQFF. The CDR3 bases are TGTGCCAGCAGTTTTCGCGGACTAGCGTTACTAGGTGGCTCCTACAATGAGCAGTTCTTC.

This chain uses TRBV3-1 (or the pseudogene TRBV3-2) with TRBJ2-7; 13 positions match TRBD2. Trimming cost V 2 bases and J 8 bases; bases outside gene matches: 9. The CDR3 is made up of 16 amino acids. Germline lookup yields CDR1 LGHDT and CDR2 YNNKEL (reference sequence). CDR3 nucleotides: TGTGCCAGCAGCCAAAGAGGACTAGCGGGAGATCGCCAGCAGTACGTC. Its translation is CASSQRGLAGDRQQYV.

V usage is TRBV28 and J usage is TRBJ2-1, with 9 bases that match TRBD2. The J segment lost 9 bases and the V segment lost 5 bases, leaving 11 bases of the junction unmatched. CDR3 length: 15 residues. Looked up from germline, CDR1 is MDHEN and CDR2 is SYDVKM. CDR3 protein: CASSPTSGGWGEQFF. Here the CDR3 DNA reads TGTGCCAGCAGTCCGACTAGCGGCGGTTGGGGTGAGCAGTTCTTC.

This chain connects TRBV3-1 (or the pseudogene TRBV3-2) to TRBJ1-1, with 7 bases matching TRBD1. The CDR3 is made up of 14 amino acids. Losses at the gene ends were 1 base for V and 11 bases for J; bases not matched to a gene: 10. The V gene's germline CDR1 is LGHDT and CDR2 YNNKEL (reference sequence). CDR3 in DNA: TGTGCCAGCAGCCAAGCCGGGACCGCCAGGGGGGCTTTCTTT. Protein sequence: CASSQAGTARGAFF.

The V gene is TRBV5-4, the J gene TRBJ2-1; D may be TRBD2 (6 bases). Germline V gives CDR1 SGHNT, CDR2 YYREEE (reference sequence). V was cut by 2 bases and J by 0 bases, with 15 bases left in between. This CDR3 is 17 amino acids long. The CDR3 loop is CASSFGGQPSSYNEQFF. CDR3 DNA: TGTGCCAGCAGCTTCGGAGGGCAGCCCAGCTCCTACAATGAGCAGTTCTTC.

The chain has TRBV19 and TRBJ2-1; 7 nucleotides align to TRBD2. The V and J ends lost 5 bases and 4 bases, in that order; junction bases with no gene match: 5. Germline CDR1 LNHDA, CDR2 SQIVND (reference sequence). This CDR3 is 14 amino acids long. DNA of the CDR3: TGTGCCAGTAGTTCCCGGGGGGTTTACAATGAGCAGTTCTTC. As protein: CASSSRGVYNEQFF.

This rearrangement joins TRBV3-1 (or the pseudogene TRBV3-2) to TRBJ2-5; D might be TRBD2 (6 bases). V shed 4 bases and J shed 7 bases, with 13 bases lying between them. The CDR3 has 13 residues. Germline V gives CDR1 LGHDT, CDR2 YNNKEL (reference sequence). CDR3 nucleotides: TGTGCCAGCAGCCGCGACCCGCGGGGGACCCAGTACTTC. This gives the protein CASSRDPRGTQYF.

This chain uses TRBV10-1 with TRBJ1-1, with 7 bases aligning to TRBD1. The trim removed 4 bases at V and 1 base at J, leaving 6 bases unmatched. The CDR3 length is 15 residues. Per germline, CDR1 WNHNN and CDR2 SYGVQD (reference sequence). DNA for the CDR3: TGCGCCAGCAGTGCCACGACAGGGAGGAACACTGAAGCTTTCTTT. It yields the protein CASSATTGRNTEAFF.

This chain connects TRBV20-1 to TRBJ1-5; D is uncertain. Germline V gene sequence: CDR1 DFQATT, CDR2 SNEGSKA (reference sequence). The CDR3 runs to 12 residues. V lost 3 bases, J lost 8 bases, and 11 bases lay in between. The CDR3, as DNA: TGCAGTGCTAGTACGGCGGGCGAGCCCCAGCATTTT. This codes for CSASTAGEPQHF.

The chain has TRBV9 and TRBJ2-1; 8 nucleotides line up with TRBD1. J was trimmed by 5 bases and V by 1 base; bases with no gene match: 8. This CDR3 comprises 16 residues. Germline CDR1 reads SGDLS; CDR2 reads YYNGEE. CDR3 sequence: CASSVSWTGSNNEQFF. The DNA for the CDR3 is TGTGCCAGCAGCGTAAGCTGGACAGGGTCTAACAATGAGCAGTTCTTC.

The V call is TRBV29-1, the J call TRBJ2-4; 10 bases align to TRBD2. The CDR3 extends over 15 amino acids. In germline, CDR1 is SQVTM, CDR2 ANQGSEA. V lost 6 bases, J lost 3 bases, and 8 bases stayed unmatched. CDR3: CSVMTSGLLKNIQYF. CDR3 coding DNA: TGCAGCGTGATGACTAGCGGGCTGCTCAAAAACATTCAGTACTTC.